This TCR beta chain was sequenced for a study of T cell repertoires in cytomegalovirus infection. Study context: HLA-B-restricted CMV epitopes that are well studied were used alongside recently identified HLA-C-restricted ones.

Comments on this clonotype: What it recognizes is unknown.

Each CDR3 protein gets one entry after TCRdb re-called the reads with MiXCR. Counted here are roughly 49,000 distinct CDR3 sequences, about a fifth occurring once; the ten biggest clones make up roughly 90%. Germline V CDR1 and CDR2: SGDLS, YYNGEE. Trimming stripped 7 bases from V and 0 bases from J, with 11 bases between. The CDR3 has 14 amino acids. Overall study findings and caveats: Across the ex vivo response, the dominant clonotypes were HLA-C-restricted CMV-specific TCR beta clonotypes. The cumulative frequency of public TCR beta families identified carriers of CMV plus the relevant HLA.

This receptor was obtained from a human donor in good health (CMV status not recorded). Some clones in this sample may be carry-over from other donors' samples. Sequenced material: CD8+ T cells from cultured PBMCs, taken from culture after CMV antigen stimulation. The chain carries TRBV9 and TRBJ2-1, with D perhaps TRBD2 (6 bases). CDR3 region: CASGGGSSYNEQFF. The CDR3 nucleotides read TGTGCCAGCGGTGGAGGGAGCTCCTACAATGAGCAGTTCTTC.